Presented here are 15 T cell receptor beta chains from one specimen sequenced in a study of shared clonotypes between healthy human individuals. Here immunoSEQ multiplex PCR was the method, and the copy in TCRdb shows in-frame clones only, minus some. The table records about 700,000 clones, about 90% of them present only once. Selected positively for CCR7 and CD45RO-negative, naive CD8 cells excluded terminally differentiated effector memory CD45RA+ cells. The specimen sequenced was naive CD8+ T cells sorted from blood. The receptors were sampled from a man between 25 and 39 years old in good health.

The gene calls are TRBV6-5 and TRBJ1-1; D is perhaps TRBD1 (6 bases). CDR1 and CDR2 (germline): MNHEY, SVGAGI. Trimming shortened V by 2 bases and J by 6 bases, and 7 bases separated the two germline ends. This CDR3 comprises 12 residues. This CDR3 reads CASSYGGPEAFF. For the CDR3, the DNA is TGTGCCAGCAGTTACGGGGGCCCTGAAGCTTTCTTT.

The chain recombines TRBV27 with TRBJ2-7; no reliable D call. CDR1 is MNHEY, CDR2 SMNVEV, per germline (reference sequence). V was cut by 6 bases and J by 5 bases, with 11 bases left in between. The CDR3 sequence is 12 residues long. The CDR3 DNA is TGTGCCAGCAGCCGCGGCGCCAACGAGCAGTACTTC. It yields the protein CASSRGANEQYF.

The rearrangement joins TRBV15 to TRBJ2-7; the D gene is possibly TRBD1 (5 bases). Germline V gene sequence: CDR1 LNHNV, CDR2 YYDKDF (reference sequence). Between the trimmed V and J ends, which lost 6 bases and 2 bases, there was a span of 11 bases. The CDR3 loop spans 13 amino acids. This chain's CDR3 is CATSSGPTYEQYF. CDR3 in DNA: TGTGCCACCAGTTCAGGGCCTACCTACGAGCAGTACTTC. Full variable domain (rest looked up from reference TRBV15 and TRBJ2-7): DAMVIQNPRYQVTQFGKPVTLSCSQTLNHNVMYWYQQKSSQAPKLLFHYYDKDFNNEADTPDNFQSRRPNTSFCFLDIRSPGLGDTAMYLCATSSGPTYEQYFGPGTRLTVT.

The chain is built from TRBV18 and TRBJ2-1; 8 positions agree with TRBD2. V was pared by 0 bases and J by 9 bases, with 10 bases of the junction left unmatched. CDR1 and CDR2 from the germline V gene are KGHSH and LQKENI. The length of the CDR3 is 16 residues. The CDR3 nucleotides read TGTGCCAGCTCACCACCTTTCAGCGGGAGCGGTGGTGAGCAGTTCTTC. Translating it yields CASSPPFSGSGGEQFF. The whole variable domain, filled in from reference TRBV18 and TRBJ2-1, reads NAGVMQNPRHLVRRRGQEARLRCSPMKGHSHVYWYRQLPEEGLKFMVYLQKENIIDESGMPKERFSAEFPKEGPSILRIQQVVRGDSAAYFCASSPPFSGSGGEQFFGPGTRLTVL.

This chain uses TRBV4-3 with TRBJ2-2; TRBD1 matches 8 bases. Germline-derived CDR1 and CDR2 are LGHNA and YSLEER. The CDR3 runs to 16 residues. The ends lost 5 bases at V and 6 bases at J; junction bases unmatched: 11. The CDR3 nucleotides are TGCGCCAGCAGCAGCAAGAGGACAGGGTTTGCCGGGGAGCTGTTTTTT. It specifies CASSSKRTGFAGELFF.

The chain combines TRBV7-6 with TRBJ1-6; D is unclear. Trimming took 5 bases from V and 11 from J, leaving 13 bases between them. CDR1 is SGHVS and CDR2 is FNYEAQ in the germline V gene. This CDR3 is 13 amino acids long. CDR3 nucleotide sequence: TGTGCCAGCAGCCCTGAGATGGGGACACCCCTCCACTTT. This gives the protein CASSPEMGTPLHF. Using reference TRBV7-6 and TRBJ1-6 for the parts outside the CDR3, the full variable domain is GAGVSQSPRYKVTKRGQDVALRCDPISGHVSLYWYRQALGQGPEFLTYFNYEAQQDKSGLPNDRFSAERPEGSISTLTIQRTEQRDSAMYRCASSPEMGTPLHFGNGTRLTVT.

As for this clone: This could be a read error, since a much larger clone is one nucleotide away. The CDR3 loop reads CASSNTGELFF. The CDR3 coding sequence is TGTGCCAGCAGCAACACCGGGGAGCTGTTTTTT. The chain links TRBV11-2 to TRBJ2-2; no definite D call. Germline CDR1 and CDR2: SGHAT and FQNNGV. CDR3 length equals 11 residues. V gave up 5 bases and J gave up 2 bases, with 0 bases separating them.

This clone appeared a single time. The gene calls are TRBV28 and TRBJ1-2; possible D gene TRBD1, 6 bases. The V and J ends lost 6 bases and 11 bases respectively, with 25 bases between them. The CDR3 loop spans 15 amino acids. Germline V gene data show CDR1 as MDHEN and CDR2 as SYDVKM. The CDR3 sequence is CASRQSGTPARWYTF. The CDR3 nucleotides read TGTGCCAGCAGACAAAGCGGGACACCGGCTAGGTGGTACACCTTC.

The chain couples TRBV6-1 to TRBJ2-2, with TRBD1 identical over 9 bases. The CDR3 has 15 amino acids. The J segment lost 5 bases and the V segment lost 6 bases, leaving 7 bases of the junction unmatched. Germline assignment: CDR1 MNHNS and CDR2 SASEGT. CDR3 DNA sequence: TGTGCCAGCAGAGCCGGGACAGGGAGGACCGGGGAGCTGTTTTTT. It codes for CASRAGTGRTGELFF.

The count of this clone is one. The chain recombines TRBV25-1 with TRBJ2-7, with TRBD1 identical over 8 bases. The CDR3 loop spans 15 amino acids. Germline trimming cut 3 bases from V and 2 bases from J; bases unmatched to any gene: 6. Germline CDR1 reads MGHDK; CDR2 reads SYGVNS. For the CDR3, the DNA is TGTGCCAGCAGTGAGACCGGGACAGGACCCTACGAGCAGTACTTC. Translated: CASSETGTGPYEQYF.

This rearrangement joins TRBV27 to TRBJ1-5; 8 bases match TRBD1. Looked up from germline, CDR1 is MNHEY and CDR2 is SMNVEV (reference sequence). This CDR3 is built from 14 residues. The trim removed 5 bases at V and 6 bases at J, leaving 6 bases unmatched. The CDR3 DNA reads TGTGCCAGCAGTGCTCGACAGGGGATTCAGCCCCAGCATTTT. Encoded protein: CASSARQGIQPQHF.

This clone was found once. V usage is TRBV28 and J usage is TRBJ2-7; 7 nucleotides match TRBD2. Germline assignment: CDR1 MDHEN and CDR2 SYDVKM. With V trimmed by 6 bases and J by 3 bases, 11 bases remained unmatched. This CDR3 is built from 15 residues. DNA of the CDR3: TGTGCCAGCAGGAAGCAAGCGGGACCCCACTACGAGCAGTACTTC. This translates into CASRKQAGPHYEQYF.

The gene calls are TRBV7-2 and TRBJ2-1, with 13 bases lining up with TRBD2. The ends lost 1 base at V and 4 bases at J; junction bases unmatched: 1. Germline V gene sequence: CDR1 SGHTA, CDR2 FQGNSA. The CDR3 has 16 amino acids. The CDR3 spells CASSLGGLAGYNEQFF. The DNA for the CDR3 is TGTGCCAGCAGCTTAGGGGGACTAGCGGGATACAATGAGCAGTTCTTC.

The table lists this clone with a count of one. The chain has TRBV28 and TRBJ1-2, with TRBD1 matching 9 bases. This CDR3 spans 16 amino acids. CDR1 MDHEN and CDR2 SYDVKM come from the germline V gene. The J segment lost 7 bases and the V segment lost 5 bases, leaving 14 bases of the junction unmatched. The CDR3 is CASSLREGTGFFGYTF. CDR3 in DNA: TGTGCCAGCAGTCTTCGGGAAGGGACAGGGTTTTTTGGCTACACCTTC.

The DNA of the CDR3 is TGTGCCAGCAGTGATCGGGCGAACAATGAGCAGTTCTTC. Residues: CASSDRANNEQFF. The chain employs TRBV2 and TRBJ2-1, with D hard to call. This CDR3 comprises 13 residues. Per the germline V gene, CDR1 is SNHLY and CDR2 is FYNNEI. With 3 bases removed from V and 5 bases from J, the gap between germline ends came to 8 bases.